The next 5 T cell receptor beta chains were all read from a single sample in a study of beta chain features in type 1 diabetes. The isolated RNA, all of it, was reverse transcribed, so expressed TCRB transcripts were what got sequenced. Repertoires were generated with immunoSEQ multiplex PCR, while TCRdb's copy carries only in-frame clones and drops some. The table has some 150,000 clones, about 9.1% seen once. The specimen was central memory CD4+ T cells from blood. These TCRs come from a woman aged 40 to 50 in good health.

The chain carries TRBV2 and TRBJ2-7; D is possibly TRBD1 (6 bases). V gave up 0 bases and J gave up 6 bases, with 12 bases separating them. The germline V gene encodes CDR1 SNHLY and CDR2 FYNNEI. This CDR3 comprises 14 residues. The CDR3 loop reads CASSEAGGVSEQYF. CDR3 in DNA: TGTGCCAGCAGTGAAGCAGGGGGTGTGTCCGAGCAGTACTTC.

The chain recombines TRBV7-2 with TRBJ1-1; possible D gene TRBD1, 5 bases. This CDR3 is built from 18 residues. V was trimmed by 2 bases and J by 0 bases, leaving 19 bases between them. In germline, CDR1 is SGHTA, CDR2 FQGNSA. The chain's CDR3 is CASSLPAGGAPMNTEAFF. The CDR3 nucleotides read TGTGCCAGCAGCTTACCCGCCGGAGGGGCACCTATGAACACTGAAGCTTTCTTT.

This chain joins TRBV18 and TRBJ2-3; possibly TRBD2 for D (7 bases). Trimming shortened V by 4 bases and J by 1 base, and 12 bases separated the two germline ends. Germline lookup yields CDR1 KGHSH and CDR2 LQKENI. The CDR3 runs to 15 residues. The CDR3 region has the DNA TGTGCCAGCTCACGGGCGGGGGCCGGCACAGATACGCAGTATTTT. It codes for CASSRAGAGTDTQYF.

This clone was counted a few times. The chain carries TRBV15 and TRBJ2-5, with TRBD1 as a possible D gene (6 bases). Germline V gene data show CDR1 as LNHNV and CDR2 as YYDKDF (reference sequence). V lost 3 bases and J lost 4, with 15 bases in between. This CDR3 is built from 15 residues. The CDR3 sequence: CATSRVGGPGETQYF. CDR3 nucleotides: TGTGCCACCAGCAGGGTAGGGGGTCCGGGAGAGACCCAGTACTTC.

The chain combines TRBV4-1 with TRBJ1-2; a possible D gene is TRBD1 (5 bases). CDR1 and CDR2 from the germline V gene are MGHRA and YSYEKL. The CDR3 has 15 residues. Trimming stripped 7 bases from V and 8 bases from J, with 23 bases between. The DNA of the CDR3 is TGCGCCAGCACCGGTCATACAGGCCGTTCTAGGGGCTACACCTTC. This sequence encodes CASTGHTGRSRGYTF.